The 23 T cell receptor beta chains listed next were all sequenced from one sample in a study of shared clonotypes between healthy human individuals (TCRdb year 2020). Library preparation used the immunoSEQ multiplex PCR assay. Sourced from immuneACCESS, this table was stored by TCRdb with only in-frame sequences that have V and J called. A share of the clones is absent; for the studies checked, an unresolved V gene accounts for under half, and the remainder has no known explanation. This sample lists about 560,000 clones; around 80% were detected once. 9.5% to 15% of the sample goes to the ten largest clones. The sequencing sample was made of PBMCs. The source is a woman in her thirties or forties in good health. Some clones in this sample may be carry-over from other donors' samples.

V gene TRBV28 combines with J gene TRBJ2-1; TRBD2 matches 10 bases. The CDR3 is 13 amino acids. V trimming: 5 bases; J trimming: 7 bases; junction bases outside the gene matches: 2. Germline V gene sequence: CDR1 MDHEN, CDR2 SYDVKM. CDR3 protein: CASSEAGGNEQFF. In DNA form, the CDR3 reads TGTGCCAGCAGTGAAGCGGGGGGGAATGAGCAGTTCTTC.

This chain's CDR3 is CASTENYGYTF. The CDR3 nucleotides are TGTGCCTCGACGGAGAACTATGGCTACACCTTC. The chain recombines TRBV30 with TRBJ1-2; D is uncertain. The germline V and J ends were trimmed by 7 bases and 2 bases, with 8 bases remaining between them. Germline assignment: CDR1 GTSNPN and CDR2 SVGIG (reference sequence). The CDR3 is made up of 11 amino acids.

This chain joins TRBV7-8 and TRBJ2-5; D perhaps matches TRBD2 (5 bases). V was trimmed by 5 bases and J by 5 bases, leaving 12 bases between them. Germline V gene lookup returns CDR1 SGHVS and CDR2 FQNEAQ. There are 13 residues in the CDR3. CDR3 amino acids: CASSPVSGETQYF. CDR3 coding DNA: TGTGCCAGCAGCCCGGTGTCGGGGGAGACCCAGTACTTC.

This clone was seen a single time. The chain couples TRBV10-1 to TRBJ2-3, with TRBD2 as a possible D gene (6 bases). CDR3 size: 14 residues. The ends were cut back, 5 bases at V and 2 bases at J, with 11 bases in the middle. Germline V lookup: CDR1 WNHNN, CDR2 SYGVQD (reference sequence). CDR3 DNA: TGCGCCAGCAGTCGGGAGCCCTCCACAGATACGCAGTATTTT. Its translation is CASSREPSTDTQYF.

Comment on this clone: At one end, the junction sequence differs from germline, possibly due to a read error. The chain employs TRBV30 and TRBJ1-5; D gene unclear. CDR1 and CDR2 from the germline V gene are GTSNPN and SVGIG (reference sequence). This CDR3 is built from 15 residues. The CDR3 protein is CAWSVATFGNRPQHF. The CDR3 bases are TGTGCCTGGAGTGTAGCGACATTCGGCAATCGGCCCCAGCATTTT.

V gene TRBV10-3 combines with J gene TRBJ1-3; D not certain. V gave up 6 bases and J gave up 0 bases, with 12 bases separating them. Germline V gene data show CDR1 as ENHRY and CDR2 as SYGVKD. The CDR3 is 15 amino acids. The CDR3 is CAISRSVISGNTIYF. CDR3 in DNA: TGTGCCATCAGCAGATCAGTGATCTCTGGAAACACCATATATTTT.

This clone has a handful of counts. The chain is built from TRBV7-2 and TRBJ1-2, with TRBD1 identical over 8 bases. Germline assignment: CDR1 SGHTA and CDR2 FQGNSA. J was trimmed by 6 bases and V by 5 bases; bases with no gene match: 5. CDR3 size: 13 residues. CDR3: CASSPRTGNGYTF. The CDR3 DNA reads TGTGCCAGCAGCCCCCGGACAGGGAATGGCTACACCTTC.

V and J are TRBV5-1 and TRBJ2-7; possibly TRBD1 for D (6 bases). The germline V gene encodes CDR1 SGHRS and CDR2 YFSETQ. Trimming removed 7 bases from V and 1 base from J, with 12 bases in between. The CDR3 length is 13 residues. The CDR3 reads CASSGTLSYEQYF. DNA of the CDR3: TGCGCCAGCTCCGGGACATTATCCTACGAGCAGTACTTC.

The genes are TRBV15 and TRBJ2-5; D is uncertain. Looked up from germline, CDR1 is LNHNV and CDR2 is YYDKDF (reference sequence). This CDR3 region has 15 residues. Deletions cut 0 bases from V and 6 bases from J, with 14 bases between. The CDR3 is CATSRDTLPPKTQYF. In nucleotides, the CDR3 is TGTGCCACCAGCAGAGATACCCTTCCCCCTAAGACCCAGTACTTC.

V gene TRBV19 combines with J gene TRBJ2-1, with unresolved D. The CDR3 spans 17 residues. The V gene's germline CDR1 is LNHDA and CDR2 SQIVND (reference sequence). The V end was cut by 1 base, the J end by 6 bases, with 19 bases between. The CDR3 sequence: CASSIGAIRWDGNEQFF. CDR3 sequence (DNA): TGTGCCAGTAGTATAGGGGCAATAAGATGGGATGGCAATGAGCAGTTCTTC.

The DNA of the CDR3 is TGTGCCAGCAGCGTAGGAGGGCAGCCCGAAAAACTGTTTTTT. As protein: CASSVGGQPEKLFF. The chain joins TRBV9 to TRBJ1-4; D unresolved. The CDR3 contains 14 residues. The germline CDR1 and CDR2 sequences are SGDLS and YYNGEE. V was clipped by 0 bases and J by 8 bases, with 11 bases between them. Full variable domain (rest looked up from reference TRBV9 and TRBJ1-4): DSGVTQTPKHLITATGQRVTLRCSPRSGDLSVYWYQQSLDQGLQFLIQYYNGEERAKGNILERFSAQQFPDLHSELNLSSLELGDSALYFCASSVGGQPEKLFFGSGTQLSVL.

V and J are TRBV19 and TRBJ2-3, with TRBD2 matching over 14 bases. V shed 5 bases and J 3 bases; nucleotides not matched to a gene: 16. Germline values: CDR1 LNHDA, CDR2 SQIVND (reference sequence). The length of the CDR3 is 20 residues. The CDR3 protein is CASSPRPGLAGAEATDTQYF. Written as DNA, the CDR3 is TGTGCCAGTAGTCCCCGGCCGGGACTAGCGGGAGCGGAGGCTACAGATACGCAGTATTTT.

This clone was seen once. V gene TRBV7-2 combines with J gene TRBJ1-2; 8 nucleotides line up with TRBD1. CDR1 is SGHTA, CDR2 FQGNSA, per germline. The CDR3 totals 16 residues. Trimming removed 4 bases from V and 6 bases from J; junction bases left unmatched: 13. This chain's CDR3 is CASSYSSGQARNGYTF. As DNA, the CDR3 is TGTGCCAGCAGCTACTCCTCGGGACAGGCAAGGAATGGCTACACCTTC. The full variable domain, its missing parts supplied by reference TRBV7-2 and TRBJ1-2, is GAGVSQSPSNKVTEKGKDVELRCDPISGHTALYWYRQSLGQGLEFLIYFQGNSAPDKSGLPSDRFSAERTGGSVSTLTIQRTQQEDSAVYLCASSYSSGQARNGYTFGSGTRLTVV.

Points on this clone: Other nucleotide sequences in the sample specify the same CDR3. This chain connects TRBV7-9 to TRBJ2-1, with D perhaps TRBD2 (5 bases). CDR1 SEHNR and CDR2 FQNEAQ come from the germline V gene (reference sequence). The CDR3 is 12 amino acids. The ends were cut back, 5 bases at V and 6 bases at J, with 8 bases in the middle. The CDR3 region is CASSLTSNEQFF. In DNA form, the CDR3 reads TGTGCCAGCAGCCTAACTAGCAATGAGCAGTTCTTC.

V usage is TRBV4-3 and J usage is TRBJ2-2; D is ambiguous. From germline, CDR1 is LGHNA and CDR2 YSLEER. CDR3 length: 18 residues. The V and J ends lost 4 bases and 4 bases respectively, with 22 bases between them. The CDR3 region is CASSPPPRASLFTGELFF. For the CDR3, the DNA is TGCGCCAGCAGCCCCCCCCCTCGGGCTAGTTTGTTCACCGGGGAGCTGTTTTTT.

The CDR3 region has the DNA TGTGCCTGGCGGGCCACTGAAGCTTTCTTT. It codes for CAWRATEAFF. The gene calls are TRBV6-4 and TRBJ1-1; D call uncertain. The V and J ends lost 11 bases and 4 bases respectively, with 8 bases between them. This CDR3 is 10 amino acids long. In germline, CDR1 is MRHNA, CDR2 SNTAGT.

The CDR3 DNA reads TGTGCCATCAGTGGACAGGAAAGCTCACCCCTCCACTTT. Protein: CAISGQESSPLHF. The V call is TRBV10-3, the J call TRBJ1-6; a possible D gene is TRBD1 (6 bases). Trimming removed 4 bases at V and 10 bases at J, with 11 bases between. Germline CDR1 reads ENHRY; CDR2 reads SYGVKD. This CDR3 region has 13 residues.

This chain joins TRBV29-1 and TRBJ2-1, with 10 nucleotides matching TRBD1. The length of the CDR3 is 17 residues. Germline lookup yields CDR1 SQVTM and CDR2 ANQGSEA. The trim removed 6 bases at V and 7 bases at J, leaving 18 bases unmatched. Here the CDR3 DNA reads TGCAGCGTACAAGACGCGGGACAGGGGTATGGAAAGAATGAGCAGTTCTTC. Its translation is CSVQDAGQGYGKNEQFF.

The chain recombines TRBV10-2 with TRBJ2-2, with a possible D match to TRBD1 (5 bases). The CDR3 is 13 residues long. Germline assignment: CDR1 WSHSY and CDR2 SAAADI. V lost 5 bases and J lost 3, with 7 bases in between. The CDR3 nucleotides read TGCGCCAGCAGTAGACAGTACACCGGGGAGCTGTTTTTT. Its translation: CASSRQYTGELFF.

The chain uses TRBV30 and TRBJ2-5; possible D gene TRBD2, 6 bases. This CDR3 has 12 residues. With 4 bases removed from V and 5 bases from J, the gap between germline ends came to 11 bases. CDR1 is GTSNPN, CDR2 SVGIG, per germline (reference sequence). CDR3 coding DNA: TGTGCCTGGAACAGCGGAGGGGAGACCCAGTACTTC. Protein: CAWNSGGETQYF. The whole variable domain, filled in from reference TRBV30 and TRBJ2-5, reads SQTIHQWPATLVQPVGSPLSLECTVEGTSNPNLYWYRQAAGRGLQLLFYSVGIGQISSEVPQNLSASRPQDRQFILSSKKLLLSDSGFYLCAWNSGGETQYFGPGTRLLVL.

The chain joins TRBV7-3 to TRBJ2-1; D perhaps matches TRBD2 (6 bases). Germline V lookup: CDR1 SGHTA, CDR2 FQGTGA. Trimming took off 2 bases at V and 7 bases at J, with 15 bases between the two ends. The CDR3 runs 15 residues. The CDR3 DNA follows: TGTGCCAGCAGCTTATTAGGAGGGTCATGGAATGAGCAGTTCTTC. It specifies CASSLLGGSWNEQFF.

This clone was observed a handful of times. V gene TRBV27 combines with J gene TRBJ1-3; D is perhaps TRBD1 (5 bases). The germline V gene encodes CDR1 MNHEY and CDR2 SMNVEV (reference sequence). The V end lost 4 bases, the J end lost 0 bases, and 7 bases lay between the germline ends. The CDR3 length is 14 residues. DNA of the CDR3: TGTGCCAGCAGTTCGGGGGGCTCTGGAAACACCATATATTTT. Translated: CASSSGGSGNTIYF.

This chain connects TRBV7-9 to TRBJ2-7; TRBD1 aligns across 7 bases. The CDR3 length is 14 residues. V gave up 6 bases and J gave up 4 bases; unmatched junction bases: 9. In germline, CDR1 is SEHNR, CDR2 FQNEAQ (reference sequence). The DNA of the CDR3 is TGTGCCAGCAGTCTTTGGGGACAGCTATACGAGCAGTACTTC. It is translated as CASSLWGQLYEQYF.